The clone carrying this T cell receptor beta chain has a single count. Its target is not known. The CDR3 covers 14 residues. Deletions cut 3 bases from V and 7 bases from J, with 15 bases between. From germline, CDR1 is PRHDT and CDR2 FYEKMQ (reference sequence). The sample originates from a study of cytomegalovirus exposure and HLA in healthy donors. With 60 Vbeta and 13 Jbeta primers, the PCR was carried out. TCRdb's copy holds only in-frame clones and misses some; the assay was immunoSEQ multiplex PCR. Of about 160,000 clones listed, about 80% are singletons. Findings of the study overall: Sequencing depth across donors, presence/absence analyses assumed, was roughly uniform.

Material for sequencing was PBMCs. The chain carries TRBV13 and TRBJ1-2; D not certain. The clonotype originates from a young man in good health and CMV-seronegative. The CDR3 bases are TGTGCCAGCAGCTTGCGGGCCCTACTGGGTGGCTACACCTTC. Amino acids: CASSLRALLGGYTF.